This T cell receptor (beta chain) was obtained from a study of human T cells and chemical hapten exposure. About the study: Mainly, slight library volume differences in the pool made TCR yields vary.

Unique molecular identifiers were affixed to discrete cDNA molecules within the library. TCRdb re-analysed the 5' RACE reads in MiXCR, keeping a single row per CDR3 protein. The sample yields 130,000 or so distinct CDR3 sequences, roughly 4% seen once. The CDR3 has 18 amino acids. Per the germline V gene, CDR1 is SQVTM and CDR2 is ANQGSEA. The V and J ends lost 1 base and 0 bases respectively, with 19 bases between them. It was unfractionated whole blood from which total RNA was extracted. This clonotype has ten or more counts. The antigen is undetermined. The study's findings and limits: The study found that DPC sensitization did not change TCRs above 1 in 1000 frequency.

The chain employs TRBV29-1 and TRBJ2-4, with D possibly TRBD1 on 6 matching bases. This sequence originates from a female donor in good health. CDR3 amino acids: CSVEGYRDARIAKNIQYF. CDR3 sequence (DNA): TGCAGCGTTGAAGGCTACAGGGATGCGAGAATAGCCAAAAACATTCAGTACTTC. Looking up the rest from reference TRBV29-1 and TRBJ2-4 gives the full variable domain: SAVISQKPSRDICQRGTSLTIQCQVDSQVTMMFWYRQQPGQSLTLIATANQGSEATYESGFVIDKFPISRPNLTFSTLTVSNMSPEDSSIYLCSVEGYRDARIAKNIQYFGAGTRLSVL.